The next 24 T cell receptor beta chains were all read from a single sample in a study of T cells in localized non-small cell lung cancer. TCRdb's table, derived via immunoSEQ multiplex PCR, lists solely in-frame clones and lacks some. The sample holds approximately 22,000 clones; approximately 86% are singletons and the top ten take approximately 22%. Sequenced material: PBMCs, taken before any cancer treatment. These receptor sequences come from a man aged 40 to 75 with stage II squamous cell lung carcinoma.

This clone showed up just once. The chain uses TRBV5-4 and TRBJ2-1, with TRBD2 matching over 10 bases. The germline V gene encodes CDR1 SGHNT and CDR2 YYREEE (reference sequence). The CDR3 contains 15 residues. J gave up 2 bases and V 5 bases, and 4 bases lay outside the gene matches. The CDR3 nucleotides read TGTGCCAGCAGGAAAGCGGGAGGGCCCTACAATGAGCAGTTCTTC. This encodes CASRKAGGPYNEQFF. Looking up the rest from reference TRBV5-4 and TRBJ2-1 gives the full variable domain: ETGVTQSPTHLIKTRGQQVTLRCSSQSGHNTVSWYQQALGQGPQFIFQYYREEENGRGNFPPRFSGLQFPNYSSELNVNALELDDSALYLCASRKAGGPYNEQFFGPGTRLTVL.

V gene TRBV5-6 combines with J gene TRBJ2-1; D possibly corresponds to TRBD1 (6 bases). V was trimmed by 0 bases and J by 7 bases, leaving 14 bases between them. The CDR3 totals 15 residues. CDR1 and CDR2 (germline): SGHDT, YYEEEE. The CDR3 DNA is TGTGCCAGCAGCTTGGACAGGGAATTCATAAATGAGCAGTTCTTC. This encodes CASSLDREFINEQFF.

This chain connects TRBV5-4 to TRBJ2-7, with D possibly being TRBD1 or TRBD2 (5 bases each). The CDR3 is made up of 14 amino acids. Germline values: CDR1 SGHNT, CDR2 YYREEE (reference sequence). Trimming removed 7 bases from V and 2 bases from J, with 16 bases in between. The CDR3 coding sequence is TGTGCCAGCTCCTCAGGGACGAACCCCTACGAGCAGTACTTC. Translating gives CASSSGTNPYEQYF.

The chain has TRBV5-6 and TRBJ2-1; TRBD1 might be the D (5 bases). Germline V gene sequence: CDR1 SGHDT, CDR2 YYEEEE. The CDR3 length is 16 residues. Deletions cut 4 bases from V and 4 bases from J, with 18 bases between. In DNA, the CDR3 is TGTGCCAGCAGCCACTGGGCAGGGCAGCTTTACAATGAGCAGTTCTTC. This codes for CASSHWAGQLYNEQFF.

The gene calls are TRBV10-3 and TRBJ2-6; D possibly corresponds to TRBD1 (6 bases). From germline, CDR1 is ENHRY and CDR2 SYGVKD. The CDR3 is 14 amino acids. V lost 10 bases, J lost 1 base, and 11 bases lay in between. The CDR3 coding sequence is TGTGCCACCTTGGGGACATCTGGGGCCAACGTCCTGACTTTC. Protein product: CATLGTSGANVLTF.

CDR3 in amino acids: CASSLEEGVFQYF. The CDR3 DNA reads as TGTGCCAGCAGCTTAGAGGAGGGGGTGTTTCAGTATTTT. The rearrangement joins TRBV7-8 to TRBJ2-3; D may match TRBD1 or TRBD2 (6 bases each). This CDR3 comprises 13 residues. With 1 base removed from V and 12 bases from J, the gap between germline ends came to 14 bases. Per germline, CDR1 SGHVS and CDR2 FQNEAQ.

The V gene is TRBV9, the J gene TRBJ1-3; unclear D gene. The CDR3 consists of 14 residues. V lost 3 bases, J lost 3 bases, and 10 bases lay in between. In germline, CDR1 is SGDLS, CDR2 YYNGEE. CDR3 sequence: CASSAADLGNTIYF. The CDR3 DNA reads as TGTGCCAGCAGCGCCGCGGACCTTGGAAACACCATATATTTT.

The V and J genes are TRBV27 and TRBJ1-6, with a weak D call TRBD1 (6 bases). V lost 0 bases, J lost 9 bases, and 18 bases lay in between. Germline lookup yields CDR1 MNHEY and CDR2 SMNVEV (reference sequence). The CDR3 covers 17 residues. CDR3 in amino acids: CASSLSESGQLRSPLHF. The DNA of the CDR3 is TGTGCCAGCAGTTTATCAGAAAGTGGACAGCTACGTTCACCCCTCCACTTT.

The chain recombines TRBV6-5 with TRBJ2-1; 10 bases are shared with TRBD2. Germline CDR1 reads MNHEY; CDR2 reads SVGAGI. The V segment lost 6 bases and the J segment 9 bases; nucleotides outside the gene matches: 8. This CDR3 has 14 amino acids. CDR3 coding DNA: TGTGCCAGCAGCCTCCTGTTAGCGGGGGGTGAGCAGTTCTTC. Translated, it gives CASSLLLAGGEQFF.

The chain joins TRBV5-1 to TRBJ1-6, with no clear D. CDR3 size: 13 residues. Trimming shortened V by 6 bases and J by 5 bases, and 9 bases separated the two germline ends. Germline loops: CDR1 SGHRS, CDR2 YFSETQ. The CDR3 sequence: CASKSHDNSPLHF. The CDR3 nucleotides are TGCGCCAGCAAGTCCCACGATAATTCACCCCTCCACTTT.

This clone appeared a few times. In DNA, the CDR3 is TGTGCCAGCAGCCGGGACGGCGGCAATCAGCCCCAGCATTTT. It specifies CASSRDGGNQPQHF. The chain joins TRBV7-9 to TRBJ1-5, with D possibly being TRBD1 (5 bases). Trimming shortened V by 5 bases and J by 2 bases, and 10 bases separated the two germline ends. Per germline, CDR1 SEHNR and CDR2 FQNEAQ (reference sequence). The length of the CDR3 is 14 residues.

This clone was recorded once. The DNA for the CDR3 is TGTGCCAGCAGTGAAGGGACTAGCGGTTCTCTCTACGAGCAGTACTTC. Amino acids: CASSEGTSGSLYEQYF. V is TRBV6-1 and J is TRBJ2-7; TRBD2 agrees at 10 bases. Losses at the gene ends were 1 base for V and 3 bases for J; bases not matched to a gene: 6. The germline V gene has CDR1 MNHNS and CDR2 SASEGT. The CDR3 sequence is 16 residues long.

V and J are TRBV21-1 and TRBJ1-1. TRBV21-1 is given as a pseudogene. The CDR3 is 15 residues long. The CDR3 DNA is TGTGCCAGCACCGACTCAGAGGGACGGAACACTGAAGCTTTCTTT. Its protein is CASTDSEGRNTEAFF.

This sequence joins TRBV7-6 and TRBJ1-4, with D tentatively TRBD1 (6 bases). Germline CDR1 and CDR2: SGHVS and FNYEAQ. The CDR3 length is 20 residues. Trimming removed 3 bases from V and 0 bases from J, with 23 bases in between. This CDR3 is CASSFGAPGHRDPTNEKLFF. In nucleotides, the CDR3 is TGTGCCAGCAGCTTCGGGGCACCGGGACATCGTGACCCAACTAATGAAAAACTGTTTTTT. The variable domain in full, with the rest retrieved from reference TRBV7-6 and TRBJ1-4, is GAGVSQSPRYKVTKRGQDVALRCDPISGHVSLYWYRQALGQGPEFLTYFNYEAQQDKSGLPNDRFSAERPEGSISTLTIQRTEQRDSAMYRCASSFGAPGHRDPTNEKLFFGSGTQLSVL.

This rearrangement joins TRBV6-6 to TRBJ2-3; D unclear. V lost 2 bases, J lost 2 bases, and 14 bases lay in between. Germline CDR1 MNHNY, CDR2 SVGAGI (reference sequence). The CDR3 consists of 16 residues. In DNA, the CDR3 is TGTGCCAGCAGTTACCCTGACTGGCCCAACACAGATACGCAGTATTTT. It yields the protein CASSYPDWPNTDTQYF.

This chain uses TRBV5-5 with TRBJ1-2; D is unresolved. Trimming shortened V by 0 bases and J by 4 bases, and 4 bases separated the two germline ends. This CDR3 has 12 residues. Germline V gives CDR1 SGHKS, CDR2 YYEKEE (reference sequence). The CDR3 loop is CASSLDSYGYTF. In nucleotides, the CDR3 is TGTGCCAGCAGCTTGGATTCCTATGGCTACACCTTC.

The chain carries TRBV6-6 and TRBJ2-7, with TRBD1 matching 7 bases. The CDR3 has 14 residues. CDR1 is MNHNY, CDR2 SVGAGI, per germline (reference sequence). Trimming took 2 bases from V and 2 from J; bases not matched to a gene: 3. CDR3 protein: CASSYRDSPYEQYF. As DNA, the CDR3 is TGTGCCAGCAGTTACCGGGACAGCCCCTACGAGCAGTACTTC.

This clone was seen once. The gene calls are TRBV4-1 and TRBJ1-4, with TRBD1 matching 7 bases. This CDR3 is 15 amino acids long. J gave up 5 bases and V 2 bases, and 5 bases lay outside the gene matches. Germline V gene sequence: CDR1 MGHRA, CDR2 YSYEKL. The CDR3 protein is CASSQPGTVNEKLFF. Written as DNA, the CDR3 is TGCGCCAGCAGCCAACCCGGGACAGTCAATGAAAAACTGTTTTTT.

The gene calls are TRBV27 and TRBJ2-1; 9 bases are shared with TRBD1. The CDR3 consists of 15 residues. Germline lookup yields CDR1 MNHEY and CDR2 SMNVEV (reference sequence). The ends lost 8 bases at V and 3 bases at J; junction bases unmatched: 8. CDR3 coding DNA: TGTGCCAGCGCAAGGGACAGGGAGGGCTACAATGAGCAGTTCTTC. As protein: CASARDREGYNEQFF.

The chain has TRBV7-8 and TRBJ1-3; 9 bases match TRBD1. Germline trimming cut 4 bases from V and 2 bases from J; bases unmatched to any gene: 0. Germline values: CDR1 SGHVS, CDR2 FQNEAQ. CDR3 length equals 14 residues. The CDR3 region is CASSWTGAGNTIYF. In DNA, the CDR3 is TGTGCCAGCAGCTGGACAGGGGCTGGAAACACCATATATTTT.

The rearrangement links TRBV7-9 to TRBJ2-3; D possibly corresponds to TRBD2 (6 bases). The V and J ends lost 3 bases and 3 bases respectively, with 19 bases between them. Germline assignment: CDR1 SEHNR and CDR2 FQNEAQ (reference sequence). This CDR3 contains 17 residues. CDR3 sequence reads: CASSFSGEALGTDTQYF. CDR3 in DNA: TGTGCCAGCAGCTTCTCGGGGGAGGCCTTGGGTACAGATACGCAGTATTTT.

The chain joins TRBV5-4 to TRBJ1-2; 7 nucleotides align to TRBD1. V lost 4 bases and J lost 6; bases outside the gene matches: 12. CDR1 is SGHNT, CDR2 YYREEE, per germline (reference sequence). The CDR3 runs 15 residues. DNA of the CDR3: TGTGCCAGCAGCCCAGGGACAGACTTAGGAAATGGCTACACCTTC. Protein: CASSPGTDLGNGYTF. The complete variable domain, with remaining parts taken from reference TRBV5-4 and TRBJ1-2, reads ETGVTQSPTHLIKTRGQQVTLRCSSQSGHNTVSWYQQALGQGPQFIFQYYREEENGRGNFPPRFSGLQFPNYSSELNVNALELDDSALYLCASSPGTDLGNGYTFGSGTRLTVV.

CDR3 sequence reads: CASSSLPRGRGSETEAFF. CDR3 nucleotide sequence: TGCGCCAGCAGCTCTCTTCCCAGGGGGCGCGGGAGTGAAACTGAAGCTTTCTTT. The V call is TRBV5-1, the J call TRBJ1-1; 8 nucleotides agree with TRBD1. From germline, CDR1 is SGHRS and CDR2 YFSETQ. The CDR3 runs to 18 residues. V gave up 3 bases and J gave up 5 bases; unmatched junction bases: 18.

This rearrangement joins TRBV27 to TRBJ2-5, with D perhaps matching TRBD2 (5 bases). The CDR3 extends over 14 amino acids. V lost 8 bases and J lost 4, with 17 bases in between. CDR1 is MNHEY, CDR2 SMNVEV, per germline (reference sequence). The CDR3 bases are TGTGCCAGCGCCCTCACCCCCCGGGGAGAGACCCAGTACTTC. This translates into CASALTPRGETQYF.